This TCR beta chain was profiled in a study of shared clonotypes between healthy human individuals (dated by TCRdb to about 2020). The study in broad terms: The cohort comprised a couple of women and a few men aged 18 to 49 years. For each donor, three plates each were used for CD4 naive and CD4 memory, two plates were used for CD8 naive, and one plate was used for CD8 memory. The study deeply sequenced blood TCR repertoires of about five healthy adults to estimate repertoire size and the extent of clonotype sharing between individuals. Different laboratories and diverse techniques were used to prepare libraries and sequence TCR repertoires, to increase sequencing depth and limit assay-specific biases. Per donor, leukapheresis produced somewhere between about 0.9 and 9.5 billion PBMCs. What the study reported, not specific to this receptor: The genetic and exposure-history diversity represented was limited by the small number of donors. Clonotypes shared by all four sorted-subset donors showed higher generation probabilities than non-shared clonotypes. Pairwise subsampling indicated that sequencing depth was expected to affect the degree of clonotype sharing among donors. Sharing across a few donors was observed for approximately 5% of naive CD4, about 4% of naive CD8, 2.3% of memory CD4, and about 0.39% of memory CD8 clonotypes. Estimated clonotype richness was generally larger for naive than for memory subsets. Rarefaction of sorted-subset datasets indicated incomplete sequencing despite the large sequencing depth. Sampling was restricted to blood, and TCR repertoires in tissue are likely to differ from TCR repertoires in blood.

Using the deep immunoSEQ assay, multiplex PCR amplified TCR CDR3 regions from genomic DNA. Genomic DNA extracted from each cell subset was distributed evenly over all wells of several immunoSEQ 96-well plates, and each plate served as one replicate. For sorted subsets, each replicate PCR was loaded with approximately 190 ng genomic DNA, equivalent to 30,000 or so T cell genomes. The purified libraries were quantified using a Qubit 3.0 fluorometer, sized with a Bioanalyzer 2100, and then quantified again using the KAPA Library Quantification kit. Each immunoSEQ 96-well plate was sequenced on its own single-read 150-cycle Illumina NextSeq 550 flow cell. Turning to the authors' computational methods: Because only junctional sequences without quality scores were contained in the immunoSEQ output, filtering matching that applied to full-length reads could not be performed. To assign V/J genes and CDR3, sequences were annotated using PyIR, a Python wrapper for IgBLAST v1.9, with IMGT germline references. Reads were filtered out if the reads had weak V/J assignments (E-value above 1e-6), no CDR3, stop codons, out-of-frame junctions, or ambiguous translated residues. A V3J clonotype was defined by an identical inferred V gene, J gene, and CDR3 amino acid sequence. Percentage overlap between repertoires was computed as shared unique clonotypes divided by the size of the smaller repertoire. Three approaches were used to assess repertoire richness: RTK rarefaction, the Chao1 estimator, and Recon v2.1 estimates of unobserved clonotypes. Generation probabilities were computed with OLGA for all TCRbeta clonotypes obtained by the gDNA method from several donors. What TCRdb holds here is the immuneACCESS table cut down to in-frame rearrangements. Part of the clones is not present; checked against another copy, under half of the missing clones reflect an unresolved V gene, and the others are unexplained. That table gives V, J and clone size, and the DNA gave D and trimming. The sample yields fewer than 350,000 clones; roughly 84% were counted once. The ten largest account for around 16% of the sample.

The donors were healthy, HIV-negative adults with no recently reported acute infections or vaccinations. Every donor was a Caucasian adult living in Nashville, Tennessee, USA. CD8 memory samples were composed of magnetically selected CD45RO+ cells combined with CCR7-negative CD45RA+ effector memory (TemRA) cells. Blood was obtained by leukapheresis, after which PBMCs were separated by Ficoll-Histopaque density gradient centrifugation and cryopreserved in liquid nitrogen vapor phase. Analytical flow cytometry was used to check the purity and quantity of every magnetically sorted T cell population. From each sorted fraction, genomic DNA was isolated and quantified by UV absorbance on a Nanodrop 2000c. Reading from cysteine to phenylalanine, the CDR3 counts 16 amino acids. Of the read, only the CDR3 DNA is kept; its 48 bases are in frame from base 1. After removal of 7 bases from V and 6 bases from J, the junction retains 8 bases not matched to a gene. Per the germline V gene, MDHEN is the CDR1 and SYDVKM is the CDR2.

This clone is deemed medium-sized (0.01 to 0.1%). There is no known antigen for this receptor. The sample holds no much larger clone one base away, and base qualities are not on file. The receptor chain draws on TRBV28 and TRBJ2-3, with 15 bases matching TRBD2. The sequencing input was memory CD8+ T cells sorted from blood. The cell subset or site label corresponds to: CD45RO+ cells pooled with CCR7-negative TemRA cells. This TCR was recovered from a man aged 18 to 29 in good health. The CDR3 is CASTDGTSGGWDTQYF. In nucleotides, the sequence is TGTGCCAGCACCGACGGGACTAGCGGGGGGTGGGATACGCAGTATTTT.